These T cell receptor beta chains were read from a single sample in a study of cytomegalovirus exposure and HLA in healthy donors. TCRdb keeps only in-frame clones here, not all; method: immunoSEQ multiplex PCR. The data hold 110,000 to 150,000 clones, with roughly 80% observed a single time. The sequencing sample was made of PBMCs. The source is a female donor in good health and CMV-seronegative. Each CDR3 is given with its conserved first and last residue. The D gene is left open where the match is weak. Clone size is given for some rows only: seen once, a few or many times, or a class if the clone is expanded.

>15|TRBJ2-5|TRBV18|.|TRBD1
TGTGCCAGCTCACCCTCACAGGGGGCTTGGGAGACCCAGTACTTC
CASSPSQGAWETQYF
>14|TRBJ2-2|TRBV27|.|TRBD1
TGTGCCAGCAGTGGGACAGCAAACACCGGGGAGCTGTTTTTT
CASSGTANTGELFF
>13|TRBJ1-2|TRBV13|.|.
TGTGCCAGCAGCATCACAGCGGACTATGGCTACACCTTC
CASSITADYGYTF
>12|TRBJ1-2|TRBV29-1|.|.
TGCAGCGTTGAGGGCGAAAACTATGGCTACACCTTC
CSVEGENYGYTF
>14|TRBJ2-5|TRBV15|.|.
TGTGCCACCAGCAGACTCAGGGTTGCGGAGACCCAGTACTTC
CATSRLRVAETQYF
>14|TRBJ2-7|TRBV10-2|.|.
TGCGCCAGCAGCCTCGGGACATGGGGAGCCGAGCAGTACTTC
CASSLGTWGAEQYF
>16|TRBJ2-5|TRBV5-1|.|TRBD2
TGCGCCAGCAGCTTGACGCCGGGACTAGTGGGGGAGACCCAGTACTTC
CASSLTPGLVGETQYF
>16|TRBJ2-7|TRBV19|.|TRBD1
TGTGCCAGTAGTCCCAACCCCGGGACAGACGCCTACGAGCAGTACTTC
CASSPNPGTDAYEQYF
>16|TRBJ2-1|TRBV25-1|.|TRBD2
TGTGCCAGCAGTGGAACCGGGACTAGCCGTAACAATGAGCAGTTCTTC
CASSGTGTSRNNEQFF
>13|TRBJ2-5|TRBV11-2|.|.
TGTGCCAGCAGCTTAGATCGGGGAGAGACCCAGTACTTC
CASSLDRGETQYF
>19|TRBJ1-1|TRBV11-3|.|.
TGTGCCAGCAGCTTAGAAGTGTTGGGGCTTCCATCCGAGAACACTGAAGCTTTCTTT
CASSLEVLGLPSENTEAFF
>12|TRBJ2-1|TRBV10-3|.|.
TGTGCCATCAGGCACGGAGAGTCCGAGCAGTTCTTC
CAIRHGESEQFF
>15|TRBJ2-7|TRBV19|.|.
TGTGCCAGTAGTATTTATCAGTCTAGACCCTACGAGCAGTACTTC
CASSIYQSRPYEQYF
>14|TRBJ2-3|TRBV19|.|.
TGTGCCAGCAGGGGGGTGACATCCACAGATACGCAGTATTTT
CASRGVTSTDTQYF
>13|TRBJ1-1|TRBV7-9|few|.
TGTGCCAGCAGCTTTTGGGCAGACACTGAAGCTTTCTTT
CASSFWADTEAFF
>15|TRBJ2-1|TRBV19|.|TRBD1
TGTGCCAGTAGTCGGACAGGGGGATATTACAATGAGCAGTTCTTC
CASSRTGGYYNEQFF
>13|TRBJ1-6|TRBV7-3|.|.
TGTGCCAGCGCCGGGACACCCGATTCACCCCTCCACTTT
CASAGTPDSPLHF